The following is a T cell receptor (beta chain) sequence with its context. Its antigen remains unidentified. The data stem from a study of T cell responses to AZD1222 COVID-19 vaccine. Study results and limitations: Spike was spanned by vaccine-associated CD4 TCRs, with dominance at 160-218 and 743-854.

This CDR3 has 16 amino acids. Germline V gives CDR1 SGHAT, CDR2 FQNNGV. The trim removed 6 bases at V and 6 bases at J, leaving 17 bases unmatched. Profiling relied on immunoSEQ multiplex PCR, and the TCRdb table lists in-frame clones only, not all of them. The sample yields roughly 180,000 clones, about 90% seen once. The TCR originated in an adult in good health. The specimen comprised peripheral blood, sampled on day 0 of AZD1222 vaccination. The chain joins TRBV11-2 to TRBJ2-7; 7 nucleotides align to TRBD2. CDR3 sequence reads: CASRLGKGSGTGEQYF. The CDR3 bases are TGTGCCAGCAGGTTGGGTAAAGGCAGCGGGACGGGCGAGCAGTACTTC.